This T cell receptor (beta chain) derives from a study of PD-1 blockade in mismatch repair-deficient tumors. For this clone: The antigen is not known.

Some clones are missing from TCRdb's copy, which holds only in-frame ones; the method was immunoSEQ multiplex PCR. The repertoire holds around 14,000 clones, with under 85% as singletons. Documented time point: roughly 11-day in vitro stimulation with candidate neoantigen peptide 5. A no-peptide control culture served as baseline for clone fold changes. Germline V gene data show CDR1 as SEHNR and CDR2 as FQNEAQ (reference sequence). This CDR3 comprises 15 residues. Trimming cost V 4 bases and J 1 base, with 11 bases left between them. The sequences come from cells cultured in vitro, collected from a patient treated with pembrolizumab. This sequence was found in an adult with mismatch repair-deficient cancer. The chain links TRBV7-9 to TRBJ1-3, with D uncertain. CDR3 in DNA: TGTGCCAGCAGCTCTCATGGGGTTTCTGGAAACACCATATATTTT. Protein sequence: CASSSHGVSGNTIYF.